This T cell receptor beta chain was observed in a study of shared clonotypes between healthy human individuals. Findings and limits, study-wide: Approximately 4.6% of naive CD4 clonotypes were shared across a few donors. Richness estimates generally favored naive over memory subsets. Sequencing depth was predicted to influence how clonotypes are shared among donors.

Profiled with immunoSEQ multiplex PCR; TCRdb holds only in-frame clones, not every one. This sample has 660,000 or so clones; roughly 96% occur once, and the top ten carry roughly 0.12%. The CDR3 length is 11 residues. Trimming removed 7 bases from V and 5 bases from J, with 8 bases in between. Germline values: CDR1 MNHEY, CDR2 SMNVEV (reference sequence). Regarding this clone: The target antigen is unknown.

Terminally differentiated effector memory CD45RA+ cells were left out of the naive CD8 fraction, which was CD45RO-negative and positively selected for CCR7. This clonotype was obtained from a woman in her twenties or thirties in good health. The rearrangement links TRBV27 to TRBJ1-1, with no clear D. The sample taken for sequencing was naive CD8+ T cells sorted from blood. The CDR3 protein is CASNKGTEAFF. The CDR3 bases are TGTGCCAGCAACAAGGGAACTGAAGCTTTCTTT.